The TCR beta chain described here comes from a study of a mutant IDH1 vaccine in newly diagnosed glioma. Turning to the study itself: Of the patients given treatment, around 60% were male and 37.5% were female, and a mean age of roughly 40 years was recorded.

Sample time point: week 47, end of study. What each vaccine dose contained was 300 ug of mutant IDH1 20-mer peptide, accompanied by topical imiquimod. Each donor presented with a new WHO grade 3 or 4 astrocytoma that tested IDH1-mutant and showed ATRX loss. Clones were sequenced by immunoSEQ multiplex PCR, and TCRdb holds only the in-frame ones, with some missing. The sample records about 34,000 clones, about 93% being singletons. The length of the CDR3 is 13 residues. The germline CDR1 and CDR2 sequences are SQVTM and ANQGSEA. Trimming left V 4 bases short and J 1 base short, with 11 bases between. On this clone itself: Its antigen remains unidentified.

The genes are TRBV29-1 and TRBJ2-7; weak D call: TRBD2 (6 bases). The clonotype originates from a woman aged 35 to 49 with glioma. Sequenced material: PBMCs, taken from a glioma patient whose treatment included an IDH1 peptide vaccine. Here the CDR3 reads CSVVLADSYEQYF. The CDR3 nucleotides read TGCAGCGTTGTGTTAGCGGATTCCTACGAGCAGTACTTC.